Here is one TCR beta chain with its context. This receptor's antigen is unknown. The data belong to a study of CXCR3-negative and CXCR3-positive naive CD8 T cells (dated by TCRdb to the late 2010s). With respect to the entire study: In total, roughly 150 million TRB reads were obtained, or roughly 1.5 +/- 0.3 million reads per library. Diversity and physicochemical repertoire analyses covered under twelve donors pooled from two independent experiments. For the TRBV-TRBJ cluster analysis, the naive subsets came from 5 donors, while the memory cells came from 3 donors.

From cysteine to phenylalanine, the CDR3 is 12 amino acids long. No DNA is listed. The germline V gene (reference sequence) sets CDR1 to SEHNR and CDR2 to FQNEAQ. The instrument was a NextSeq 550. The Human TCR Profiling Kit (MiLaboratory) was used to prepare UMI-labeled 5' RACE TRB cDNA libraries. cDNA synthesis used the entire amount of extracted RNA, and PCR amplification then used the entire amount of cDNA produced. Libraries were prepared in parallel with an identical number of PCR cycles. The authors' pipeline ran thus. MIGEC and MiXCR extracted about 53,000 +/- 10,000 unique UMI-labeled TRB cDNA molecules per library, requiring at least two reads per UMI. On average, each library contained approximately 40,000 +/- 10,000 functional in-frame TRB CDR3 nucleotide clonotypes without stop codons. After downsampling to 5000 UMI-labeled TRB molecules per sample, diversity metrics, including normalized Shannon-Wiener and Chao1, were computed in VDJtools. VDJtools computed clonotype-size-weighted physicochemical properties of the central five CDR3 residues: interaction energy, strength, volume and Kidera factor 4. Reads reprocessed by TCRdb are summarized as one entry per CDR3 protein sequence, and DNA is absent. TCRdb assigned the V and J calls; the authors' analysis was not used. For this sample, the table gives 65,000 to 90,000 distinct CDR3 sequences. Approximately 0.62% of the sample comes from the top ten.

Each CD8+ T cell subset was flow-sorted in triplicate, and 300,000 to 350,000 cells per subset were placed directly into RLT lysis buffer. To exclude memory contaminants, naive CD8+ T cells were stringently defined as CD45RO-CCR7+CD27+CD95-. Using standard density gradient centrifugation, peripheral blood mononuclear cells were isolated from buffy coats. A FACSAria III was used to flow-sort naive CD8+ T cells into CXCR3-negative and CXCR3-positive populations. An RNeasy Mini Kit was used to extract total RNA from the sorted cells. What the research found in general, with its limitations: Naive CXCR3-negative and CXCR3-positive cells from the same donor showed similar TRBV-TRBJ usage, whereas memory cells showed distinct patterns. TRB CDR3s from CXCR3-positive naive cells showed higher hydrophobicity (lower Kidera factor 4), lower energy, and higher strength and volume indices than CXCR3-negative naive cells. Because CXCR3 expression was partially decreased after cryopreservation, freshly isolated PBMCs were used for most assays. Comparably high repertoire diversity was found in both naive subsets, whereas much lower repertoire diversity was found in memory CD8+ T cells. Surface CD5, linked to self-reactivity in mice, was comparable between naive subsets; TCR interaction strength was therefore also inferred from TRB CDR3 physicochemical properties.

The chain uses TRBV7-9 and TRBJ1-5. This clonotype was obtained from a human donor in good health. Some clones in this sample may be carry-over from other donors' samples. What was sequenced was naive CXCR3+ CD8+ T cells from blood. The cell subset or site label for this specimen denotes: CD45RO-CCR7+CD27+CD95- naive CD8+ T cells expressing CXCR3 (TNR3+). The CDR3 protein: CASSLYGEPQHF.